The present entry profiles one TCR beta chain with its context. TCRdb used MiXCR to reprocess the 5' RACE reads, holding one entry per CDR3 protein. The table shows 610,000 or so distinct CDR3 sequences, with 9% to 15% occurring only once. These data belong to a study of T cells after yellow fever vaccination. The CDR3 runs 16 residues. V shed 1 base and J shed 3 bases, with 13 bases lying between them. CDR1 and CDR2 from the germline V gene are LGHNA and YNFKEQ. The chain couples TRBV4-2 to TRBJ1-5; TRBD1 is a possible D gene (5 bases). Sequencing used PBMCs, obtained on the day of the yellow fever booster vaccination. The sequence came from a man between 25 and 39 years old who received the YFV17D yellow fever vaccine. This CDR3 is CASSQGLEGTNQPQHF. The CDR3 coding sequence is TGTGCCAGCAGCCAAGGACTGGAGGGGACCAATCAGCCCCAGCATTTT.